These 2 T cell receptor beta chains share one sample of origin, sequenced in a study of T cells after yellow fever vaccination. Using its own MiXCR run on the 5' RACE reads, TCRdb lists one record per CDR3 protein. This sample has fewer than 350,000 distinct CDR3 sequences; roughly 3.5% occur once, and the top ten carry about a quarter. Sequencing used PBMCs, obtained on the day of the yellow fever booster vaccination. Receptors originate from a man between 18 and 29 years old who received the YFV17D yellow fever vaccine.

Many counts were recorded for this clonotype. This sequence joins TRBV7-2 and TRBJ2-7; D perhaps matches TRBD1 (5 bases). CDR3 length: 14 amino acids. Germline CDR1 SGHTA, CDR2 FQGNSA. V lost 5 bases, J lost 2 bases, and 13 bases lay in between. The CDR3 reads CASSPARAPYEQYF. In DNA form, the CDR3 reads TGTGCCAGCAGCCCTGCCAGGGCCCCCTACGAGCAGTACTTC.

This clonotype came up many times. The rearrangement links TRBV20-1 to TRBJ1-2; D gene ambiguous. The CDR3 covers 12 residues. Germline values: CDR1 DFQATT, CDR2 SNEGSKA (reference sequence). V shed 5 bases and J shed 2 bases, with 9 bases lying between them. CDR3 residues: CSAPDGNYGYTF. In nucleotides, the CDR3 is TGCAGTGCTCCCGACGGAAACTATGGCTACACCTTC.